These 14 T cell receptor beta chains share one sample of origin, sequenced in a study of spatial heterogeneity in lung cancer. TCRdb itself ran the 5' RACE reads through MiXCR, one entry per CDR3 protein. The sample consists of tens of thousands of distinct CDR3 sequences, approximately 6.3% of them appearing once. Described time point: sample taken at primary tumor resection. The source material was PBMCs, sampled at surgery. The receptors come from a female donor with early-stage non-small cell lung cancer.

This clonotype occurred a few times. The chain recombines TRBV28 with TRBJ1-2; D remains unclear. CDR1 and CDR2 from the germline V gene are MDHEN and SYDVKM. CDR3 size: 14 residues. Trimming pared 2 bases from V and 4 bases from J, leaving 11 bases between. The chain's CDR3 is CASSLKGWGYGYTF. The CDR3 DNA follows: TGTGCCAGCAGTTTAAAGGGATGGGGCTATGGCTACACCTTC.

This clonotype has a count of ten or more. The chain combines TRBV28 with TRBJ1-1; D gene unclear. Per germline, CDR1 MDHEN and CDR2 SYDVKM. The CDR3 is 13 residues long. The ends were cut back, 2 bases at V and 4 bases at J, with 8 bases in the middle. CDR3 in amino acids: CASSLSPGTEAFF. The CDR3 region has the DNA TGTGCCAGCAGTTTAAGCCCCGGCACTGAAGCTTTCTTT.

This clonotype was detected many times. The chain joins TRBV27 to TRBJ2-5, with TRBD2 as a possible D gene (6 bases). Trimming stripped 3 bases from V and 5 bases from J, with 10 bases between. This CDR3 is 13 amino acids long. Germline values: CDR1 MNHEY, CDR2 SMNVEV (reference sequence). CDR3 region: CASSFVGGETQYF. Here the CDR3 DNA reads TGTGCCAGCAGTTTTGTTGGGGGGGAGACCCAGTACTTC.

This clonotype was recorded a few times. The V call is TRBV18, the J call TRBJ2-6; 8 bases line up with TRBD1. With 5 bases clipped from V and 0 bases from J, the junction kept 6 bases outside the gene matches. CDR1 and CDR2 from the germline V gene are KGHSH and LQKENI. This CDR3 is 17 amino acids long. CDR3 sequence: CASSAGQVDSGANVLTF. As DNA, the CDR3 is TGTGCCAGCTCAGCGGGACAGGTAGACTCTGGGGCCAACGTCCTGACTTTC.

This clonotype appeared many times. One junction end disagrees with the germline gene, perhaps due to a read error. The CDR3 loop is CASSPVGTGGQETQYF. CDR3 DNA sequence: TGTGCTAGCAGCCCAGTGGGGACAGGGGGCCAGGAGACCCAGTACTTC. The chain recombines TRBV7-7 with TRBJ2-5, with 12 bases lining up with TRBD1. Germline V gene sequence: CDR1 SSHAT, CDR2 FNYEAQ (reference sequence). The CDR3 length is 16 residues.

This clonotype has a count of ten or more. This rearrangement joins TRBV5-1 to TRBJ2-1, with D uncertain. V was trimmed by 1 base and J by 0 bases, leaving 8 bases between them. The length of the CDR3 is 15 residues. Germline-derived CDR1 and CDR2 are SGHRS and YFSETQ. CDR3 residues: CASSLYYSSYNEQFF. CDR3 bases: TGCGCCAGCAGCTTGTATTATAGCTCCTACAATGAGCAGTTCTTC.

This clonotype turned up a few times. The chain employs TRBV20-1 and TRBJ1-1, with a weak D call TRBD1 (6 bases). The CDR3 consists of 13 residues. In germline, CDR1 is DFQATT, CDR2 SNEGSKA (reference sequence). The V end lost 5 bases, the J end lost 1 base, and 11 bases lay between the germline ends. The CDR3 sequence: CSAGATGNTEAFF. The CDR3 region has the DNA TGCAGTGCTGGAGCGACAGGGAACACTGAAGCTTTCTTT.

The V call is TRBV3-1, the J call TRBJ2-7, with D possibly matching TRBD2 (6 bases). CDR3 size: 14 residues. V was trimmed by 4 bases and J by 3 bases, leaving 13 bases between them. CDR1 is LGHDT and CDR2 is YNNKEL in the germline V gene (reference sequence). CDR3 bases: TGTGCCAGCAGCCTAGGAGGGGCGGTCTACGAGCAGTACTTC. This sequence encodes CASSLGGAVYEQYF.

The rearrangement uses TRBV12-3 or TRBV12-4 and TRBJ1-5; 9 bases are shared with TRBD1. The V and J ends lost 6 bases and 0 bases, in that order; junction bases with no gene match: 12. This CDR3 has 18 residues. CDR3 amino acids: CASSPEGQGLYSNQPQHF. In nucleotides, the CDR3 is TGTGCCAGCAGCCCAGAGGGACAGGGACTCTATAGCAATCAGCCCCAGCATTTT.

This clonotype was seen at least ten times. The chain is built from TRBV29-1 and TRBJ1-2; D is uncertain. The germline V gene encodes CDR1 SQVTM and CDR2 ANQGSEA. Trimming pared 4 bases from V and 4 bases from J, leaving 16 bases between. The CDR3 spans 14 residues. The CDR3 is CSVASRALPYGYTF. The DNA of the CDR3 is TGCAGCGTTGCGTCCCGGGCTTTGCCCTATGGCTACACCTTC.

The sample holds many counts of this clonotype. The chain is built from TRBV27 and TRBJ2-7; TRBD2 is a possible D gene (6 bases). In germline, CDR1 is MNHEY, CDR2 SMNVEV (reference sequence). Trimming removed 6 bases at V and 2 bases at J, with 17 bases between. The CDR3 extends over 15 amino acids. The CDR3 protein is CASSPEGAGPYEQYF. CDR3 bases: TGTGCCAGCAGCCCCGAGGGAGCGGGTCCCTACGAGCAGTACTTC.

This clonotype was seen more than once but under ten times. The chain carries TRBV6-5 and TRBJ2-7; D may be TRBD2 (5 bases). Germline V gene sequence: CDR1 MNHEY, CDR2 SVGAGI. The CDR3 is made up of 14 amino acids. V was pared by 6 bases and J by 0 bases, with 12 bases between. CDR3 DNA sequence: TGTGCCAGCAGGGTGTACCGGGGCTCCTACGAGCAGTACGTC. Its protein is CASRVYRGSYEQYV.

Ten or more counts support this clonotype. The chain links TRBV3-1 to TRBJ2-1; TRBD2 is a possible D gene (6 bases). Trimming took 0 bases from V and 1 from J, leaving 7 bases between them. This CDR3 is 15 amino acids long. Germline CDR1 reads LGHDT; CDR2 reads YNNKEL (reference sequence). CDR3 in amino acids: CASSQEGGSYNEQFF. The DNA for the CDR3 is TGTGCCAGCAGCCAAGAGGGGGGTTCCTACAATGAGCAGTTCTTC.

This clonotype showed up many times. The germline gene is not matched at one end of the junction; a read error may be the cause. The chain couples TRBV12-3 or TRBV12-4 to TRBJ2-5; TRBD2 matches at 10 bases. The CDR3 is 13 amino acids. CDR3 sequence (DNA): TGTGCCAGCAGATTAGCGGGAGGAGAGACCCAGTACTTC. Residues: CASRLAGGETQYF.